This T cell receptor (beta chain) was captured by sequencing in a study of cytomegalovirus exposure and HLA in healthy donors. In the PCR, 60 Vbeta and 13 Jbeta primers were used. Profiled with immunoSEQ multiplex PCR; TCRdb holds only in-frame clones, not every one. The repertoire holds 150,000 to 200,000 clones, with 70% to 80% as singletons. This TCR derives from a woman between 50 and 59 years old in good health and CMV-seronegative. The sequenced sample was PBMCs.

CDR3 sequence (DNA): TGTGCCAGCAGTTTAGGGCTAGCGGGATCCGATACGCAGTATTTT. It encodes CASSLGLAGSDTQYF. The chain uses TRBV27 and TRBJ2-3, with 9 bases matching TRBD2. The V gene's germline CDR1 is MNHEY and CDR2 SMNVEV (reference sequence). The CDR3 loop spans 15 amino acids. J gave up 6 bases and V 2 bases, and 6 bases lay outside the gene matches.